This T cell receptor beta chain came from a study of cytomegalovirus exposure and HLA in healthy donors. Sequenced by immunoSEQ multiplex PCR; TCRdb stores in-frame clones only, minus some. The data hold tens of thousands of clones, with 93% observed a single time. Study results and caveats: Reportedly, diagnosis of cytomegalovirus status by the classifier showed high specificity and sensitivity. TCR clusters originating in the first cohort tended to co-occur in the roughly 130 validation repertoires, according to a later analysis.

This clone was observed a few times. Its antigen remains unknown. The CDR3 has 16 amino acids. From germline, CDR1 is LGHNA and CDR2 YNFKEQ. Losses at the gene ends were 0 bases for V and 7 bases for J; bases not matched to a gene: 9. The rearrangement links TRBV4-2 to TRBJ2-3, with 8 bases aligning to TRBD2. What was sequenced was PBMCs. The TCR originated in a woman between 25 and 40 years old in good health and CMV-seronegative. CDR3 sequence: CASSQDETGGPHTQYF. CDR3 DNA sequence: TGTGCCAGCAGCCAAGACGAGACGGGGGGGCCTCATACGCAGTATTTT.